This T cell receptor (beta chain) was identified during a study of glioma-infiltrating T cells after dendritic cell vaccination. Time point indicated: after dendritic cell vaccination, including at tumor progression/relapse. The V gene's germline CDR1 is LNHDA and CDR2 SQIVND (reference sequence). V lost 7 bases and J lost 0; bases outside the gene matches: 8. The length of the CDR3 is 15 residues. Input was around 2 ug genomic DNA, or all available if less. TCRdb keeps only in-frame clones here, not all; method: immunoSEQ multiplex PCR. The sample holds about 63,000 clones, over 75% seen once. The count of this clone is one.

This receptor was obtained from a human donor with glioblastoma. The source was blood, collected after dendritic cell vaccination. The chain uses TRBV19 and TRBJ2-7; 8 positions agree with TRBD1. The CDR3 region has the DNA TGTGCCAGTATCACGGGACAGGTACTCTCCTACGAGCAGTACTTC. Translation gives CASITGQVLSYEQYF. Full variable domain (remainder filled in from reference TRBV19 and TRBJ2-7): DGGITQSPKYLFRKEGQNVTLSCEQNLNHDAMYWYRQDPGQGLRLIYYSQIVNDFQKGDIAEGYSVSREKKESFPLTVTSAQKNPTAFYLCASITGQVLSYEQYFGPGTRLTVT.